This T cell receptor beta chain was obtained from a study of long-term antiretroviral therapy in people with HIV. As for this clone: Its target is unknown.

CDR1 is MDHEN, CDR2 SYDVKM, per germline. There are 12 residues in the CDR3. V was clipped by 8 bases and J by 4 bases, with 6 bases between them. PBMC samples from each donor numbered at least one pre-ART and at least two post-ART. DNA was extracted from roughly 1-10 million thawed cryopreserved PBMC. Overall study findings and caveats: Subsequent to ART, diversity was augmented yet persisted below that of transplant donor controls. Narrower CDR3 length ranges marked HIV repertoires relative to controls.

At the survey level, the v3.0 immunoSEQ assay was run. Data came from immunoSEQ multiplex PCR; TCRdb stores just in-frame clones and leaves some out. The repertoire consists of 25,000 to 35,000 clones, with around 97% occurring once and the leading ten covering less than 3.5%. J is TRBJ2-6 and V is TRBV28, with unresolved D. The receptor was derived from a man aged 30 to 39 with HIV. Sample: unsorted PBMCs, taken 6.9 years after starting antiretroviral therapy. CDR3: CASDSGANVLTF. CDR3 nucleotides: TGTGCCAGCGACTCAGGGGCCAACGTCCTGACTTTC.